This T cell receptor (beta chain) was sequenced in a study of blood T cell repertoires in COVID-19. Original processing methods: Using reference gene primer amplification, nucleated cell counts were estimated. Method: immunoSEQ multiplex PCR; TCRdb's copy keeps in-frame clones and lacks some. V and J calls and clone size follow that table, whereas D and trimming were derived from the DNA. Here the sample spans roughly 120,000 clones, around 87% being singletons. Sequences were obtained from peripheral blood. The source of this sequence is a man between 65 and 85 years old with active or convalescent COVID-19.

The CDR3 DNA reads as TGTGCCAGCAGTTACCACCCCAGGTTGACTGAAGCTTTCTTT. Protein sequence: CASSYHPRLTEAFF. The V call is TRBV6-5, the J call TRBJ1-1; no reliable D call. This CDR3 contains 14 residues. V was clipped by 2 bases and J by 5 bases, with 12 bases between them. Germline-derived CDR1 and CDR2 are MNHEY and SVGAGI.